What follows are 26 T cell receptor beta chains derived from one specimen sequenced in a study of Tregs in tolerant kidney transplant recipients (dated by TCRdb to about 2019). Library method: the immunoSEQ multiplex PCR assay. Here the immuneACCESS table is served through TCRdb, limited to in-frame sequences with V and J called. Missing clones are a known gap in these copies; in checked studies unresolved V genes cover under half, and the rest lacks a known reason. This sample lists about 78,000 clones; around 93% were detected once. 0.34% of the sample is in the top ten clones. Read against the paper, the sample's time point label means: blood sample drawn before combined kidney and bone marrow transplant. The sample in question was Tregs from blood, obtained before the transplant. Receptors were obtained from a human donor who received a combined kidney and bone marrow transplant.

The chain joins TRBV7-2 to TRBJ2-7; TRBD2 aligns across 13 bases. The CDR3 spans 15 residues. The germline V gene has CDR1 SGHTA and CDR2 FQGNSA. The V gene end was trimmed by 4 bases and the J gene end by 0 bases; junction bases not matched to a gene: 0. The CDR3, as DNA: TGTGCCAGCAGCTGGACTAGCGGGAGCTCCTACGAGCAGTACTTC. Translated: CASSWTSGSSYEQYF.

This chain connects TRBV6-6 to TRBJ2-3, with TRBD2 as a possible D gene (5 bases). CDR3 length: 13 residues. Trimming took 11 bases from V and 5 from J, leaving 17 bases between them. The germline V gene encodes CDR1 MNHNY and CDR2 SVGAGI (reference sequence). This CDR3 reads CAGRGEIGDTQYF. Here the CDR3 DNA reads TGTGCCGGACGTGGGGAGATCGGAGATACGCAGTATTTT.

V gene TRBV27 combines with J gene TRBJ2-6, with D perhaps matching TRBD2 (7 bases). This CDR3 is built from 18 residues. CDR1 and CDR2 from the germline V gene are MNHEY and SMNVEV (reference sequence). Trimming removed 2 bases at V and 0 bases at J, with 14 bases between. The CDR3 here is CASSLRGGSLSGANVLTF. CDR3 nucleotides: TGTGCCAGCAGTTTAAGGGGGGGCTCCCTCTCTGGGGCCAACGTCCTGACTTTC.

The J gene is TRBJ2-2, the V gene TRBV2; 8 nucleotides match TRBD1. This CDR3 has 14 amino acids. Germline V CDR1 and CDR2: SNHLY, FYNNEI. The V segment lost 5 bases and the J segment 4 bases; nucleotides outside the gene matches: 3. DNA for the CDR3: TGTGCCAGCAGTCCGACAGGGGTCACCGGGGAGCTGTTTTTT. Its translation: CASSPTGVTGELFF.

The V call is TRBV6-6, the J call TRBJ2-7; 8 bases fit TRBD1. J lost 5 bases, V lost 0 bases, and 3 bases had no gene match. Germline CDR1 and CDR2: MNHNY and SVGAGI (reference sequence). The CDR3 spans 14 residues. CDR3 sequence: CASSYSDRGHEQYF. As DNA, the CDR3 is TGTGCCAGCAGTTACTCAGACAGGGGCCACGAGCAGTACTTC.

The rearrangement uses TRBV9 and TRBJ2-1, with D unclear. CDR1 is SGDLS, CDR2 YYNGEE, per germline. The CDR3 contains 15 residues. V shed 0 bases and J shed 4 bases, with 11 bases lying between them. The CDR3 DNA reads TGTGCCAGCAGCGTAGGGGGTCTAACTTACAATGAGCAGTTCTTC. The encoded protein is CASSVGGLTYNEQFF.

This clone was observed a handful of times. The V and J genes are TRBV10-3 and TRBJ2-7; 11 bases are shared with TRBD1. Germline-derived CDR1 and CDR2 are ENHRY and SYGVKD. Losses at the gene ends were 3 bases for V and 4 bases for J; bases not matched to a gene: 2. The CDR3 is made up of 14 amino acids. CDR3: CAISDGQGAYEQYF. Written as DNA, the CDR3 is TGTGCCATCAGTGACGGACAGGGGGCTTACGAGCAGTACTTC.

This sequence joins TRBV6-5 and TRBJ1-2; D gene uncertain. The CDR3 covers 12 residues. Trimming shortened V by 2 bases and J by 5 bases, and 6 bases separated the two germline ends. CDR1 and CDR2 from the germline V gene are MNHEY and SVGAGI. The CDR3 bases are TGTGCCAGCAGTTACCCGGGGTATGGCTACACCTTC. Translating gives CASSYPGYGYTF.

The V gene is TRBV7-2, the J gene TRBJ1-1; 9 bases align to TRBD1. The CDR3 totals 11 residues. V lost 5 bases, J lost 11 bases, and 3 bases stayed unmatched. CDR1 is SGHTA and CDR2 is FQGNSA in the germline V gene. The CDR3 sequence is CASSQQGAAFF. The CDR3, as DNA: TGTGCCAGCAGCCAACAGGGGGCGGCTTTCTTT.

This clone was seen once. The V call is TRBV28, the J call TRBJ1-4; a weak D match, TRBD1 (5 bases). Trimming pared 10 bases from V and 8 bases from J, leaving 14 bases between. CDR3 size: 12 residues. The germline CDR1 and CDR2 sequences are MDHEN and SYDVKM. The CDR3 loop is CATSRGGEKLFF. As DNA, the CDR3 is TGTGCCACTTCTCGGGGGGGAGAAAAACTGTTTTTT.

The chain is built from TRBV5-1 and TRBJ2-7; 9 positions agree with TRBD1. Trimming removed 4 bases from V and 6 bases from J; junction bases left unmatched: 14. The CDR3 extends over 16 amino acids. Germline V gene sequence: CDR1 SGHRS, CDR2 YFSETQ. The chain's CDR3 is CASSPGTGSRSAEQYF. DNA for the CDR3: TGCGCCAGCAGCCCCGGGACAGGGAGTCGGTCGGCCGAGCAGTACTTC.

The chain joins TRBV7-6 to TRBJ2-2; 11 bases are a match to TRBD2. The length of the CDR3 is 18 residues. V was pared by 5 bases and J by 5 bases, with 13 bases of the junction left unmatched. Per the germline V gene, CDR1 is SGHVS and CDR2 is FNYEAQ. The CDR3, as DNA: TGTGCCAGCAGCCCCACGGCACTAGCGGGAGCCGGGACCGGGGAGCTGTTTTTT. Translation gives CASSPTALAGAGTGELFF.

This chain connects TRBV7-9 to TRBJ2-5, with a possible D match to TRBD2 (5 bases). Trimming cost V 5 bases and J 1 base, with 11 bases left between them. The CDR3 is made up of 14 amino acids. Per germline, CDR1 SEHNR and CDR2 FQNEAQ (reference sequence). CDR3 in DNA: TGTGCCAGCAGCCGTAGAAGCGGCCAAGAGACCCAGTACTTC. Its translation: CASSRRSGQETQYF. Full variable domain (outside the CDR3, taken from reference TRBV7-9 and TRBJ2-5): DTGVSQNPRHKITKRGQNVTFRCDPISEHNRLYWYRQTLGQGPEFLTYFQNEAQLEKSRLLSDRFSAERPKGSFSTLEIQRTEQGDSAMYLCASSRRSGQETQYFGPGTRLLVL.

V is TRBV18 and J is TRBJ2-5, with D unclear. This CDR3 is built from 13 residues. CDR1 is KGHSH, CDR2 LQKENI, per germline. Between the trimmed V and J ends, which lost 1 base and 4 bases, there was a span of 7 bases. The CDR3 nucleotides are TGTGCCAGCTCACCACGATTGGGAGAGACCCAGTACTTC. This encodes CASSPRLGETQYF.

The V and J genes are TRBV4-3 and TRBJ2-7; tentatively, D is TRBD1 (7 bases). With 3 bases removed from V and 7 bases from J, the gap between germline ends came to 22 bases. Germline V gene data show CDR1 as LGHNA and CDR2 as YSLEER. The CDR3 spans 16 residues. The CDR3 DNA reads TGCGCCAGCAGCCACGCGGCGGTCCAGGGGGGAGGAGAGCAGTACTTC. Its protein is CASSHAAVQGGGEQYF.

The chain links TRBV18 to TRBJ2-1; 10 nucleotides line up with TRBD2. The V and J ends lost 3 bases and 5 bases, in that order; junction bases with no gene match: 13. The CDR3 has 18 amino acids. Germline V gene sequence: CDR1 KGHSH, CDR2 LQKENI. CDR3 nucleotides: TGTGCCAGCTCACCCCAGGGCCCGGGACTAGCGACCAACAATGAGCAGTTCTTC. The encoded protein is CASSPQGPGLATNNEQFF.

The CDR3 here is CASNGGWGLVGNQPQHF. The DNA of the CDR3 is TGTGCCAGCAATGGGGGGTGGGGCTTAGTGGGCAATCAGCCCCAGCATTTT. V usage is TRBV28 and J usage is TRBJ1-5, with D perhaps matching TRBD1 (5 bases). V shed 7 bases and J shed 2 bases, with 21 bases lying between them. CDR1 is MDHEN, CDR2 SYDVKM, per germline. This CDR3 is built from 17 residues.

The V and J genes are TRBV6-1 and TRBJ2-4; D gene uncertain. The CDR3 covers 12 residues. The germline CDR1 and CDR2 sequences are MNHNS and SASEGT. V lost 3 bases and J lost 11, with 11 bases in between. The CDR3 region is CASSEVSTFQYF. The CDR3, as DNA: TGTGCCAGCAGTGAGGTTTCTACCTTTCAGTACTTC.

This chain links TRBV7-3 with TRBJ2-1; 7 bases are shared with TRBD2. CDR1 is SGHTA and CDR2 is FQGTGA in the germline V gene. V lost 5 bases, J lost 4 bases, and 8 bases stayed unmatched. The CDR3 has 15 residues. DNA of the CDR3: TGTGCCAGCAGCCCGCAGCGGGATAGGTACAATGAGCAGTTCTTC. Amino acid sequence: CASSPQRDRYNEQFF.

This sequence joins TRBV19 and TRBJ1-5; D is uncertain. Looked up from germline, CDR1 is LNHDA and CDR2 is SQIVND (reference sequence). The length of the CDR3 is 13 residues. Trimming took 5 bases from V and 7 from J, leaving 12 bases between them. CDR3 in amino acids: CASSGGVGQPQHF. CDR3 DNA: TGTGCCAGTAGTGGTGGGGTCGGCCAGCCCCAGCATTTT. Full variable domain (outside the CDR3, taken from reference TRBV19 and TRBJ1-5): DGGITQSPKYLFRKEGQNVTLSCEQNLNHDAMYWYRQDPGQGLRLIYYSQIVNDFQKGDIAEGYSVSREKKESFPLTVTSAQKNPTAFYLCASSGGVGQPQHFGDGTRLSIL.

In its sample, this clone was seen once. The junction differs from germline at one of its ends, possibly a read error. The CDR3 DNA follows: TGTGTCAGCAGTGAGGCGAGGAAGGCCGAGCAGTTCTTC. This gives the protein CVSSEARKAEQFF. The chain recombines TRBV2 with TRBJ2-1, with D uncertain. The CDR3 extends over 13 amino acids. Germline V gene lookup returns CDR1 SNHLY and CDR2 FYNNEI.

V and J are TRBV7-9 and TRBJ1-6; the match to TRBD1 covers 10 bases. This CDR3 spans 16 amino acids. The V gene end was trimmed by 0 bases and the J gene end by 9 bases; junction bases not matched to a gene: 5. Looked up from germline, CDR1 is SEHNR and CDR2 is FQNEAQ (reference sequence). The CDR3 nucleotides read TGTGCCAGCAGCTTAGCCCGGGACAGGGGTATTTCACCCCTCCACTTT. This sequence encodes CASSLARDRGISPLHF. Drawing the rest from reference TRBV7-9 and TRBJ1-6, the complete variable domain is DTGVSQNPRHKITKRGQNVTFRCDPISEHNRLYWYRQTLGQGPEFLTYFQNEAQLEKSRLLSDRFSAERPKGSFSTLEIQRTEQGDSAMYLCASSLARDRGISPLHFGNGTRLTVT.

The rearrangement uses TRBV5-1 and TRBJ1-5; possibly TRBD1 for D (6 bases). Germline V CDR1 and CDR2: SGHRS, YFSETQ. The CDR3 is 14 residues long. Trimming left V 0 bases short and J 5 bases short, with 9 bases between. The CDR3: CASSLAGEHQPQHF. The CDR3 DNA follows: TGCGCCAGCAGCTTGGCAGGGGAGCATCAGCCCCAGCATTTT.

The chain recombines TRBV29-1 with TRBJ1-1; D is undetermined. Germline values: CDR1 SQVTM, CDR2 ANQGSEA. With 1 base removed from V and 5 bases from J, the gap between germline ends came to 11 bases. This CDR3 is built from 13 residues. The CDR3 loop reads CSVEARAGTEAFF. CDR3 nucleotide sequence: TGCAGCGTTGAAGCCCGGGCGGGGACTGAAGCTTTCTTT.

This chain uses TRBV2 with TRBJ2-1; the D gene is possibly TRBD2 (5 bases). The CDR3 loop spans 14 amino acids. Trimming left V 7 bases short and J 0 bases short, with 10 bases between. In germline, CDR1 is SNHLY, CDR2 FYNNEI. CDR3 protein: CASIRGSSYNEQFF. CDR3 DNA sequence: TGTGCCAGCATACGAGGGAGCTCCTACAATGAGCAGTTCTTC.

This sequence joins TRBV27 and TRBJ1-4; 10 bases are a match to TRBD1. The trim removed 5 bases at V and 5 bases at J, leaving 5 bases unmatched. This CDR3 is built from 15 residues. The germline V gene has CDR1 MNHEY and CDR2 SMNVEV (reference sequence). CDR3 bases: TGTGCCAGCAGTGCTCCGGGACAGGGGAATGAAAAACTGTTTTTT. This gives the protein CASSAPGQGNEKLFF.